Below, one T cell receptor (beta chain) is given with its context. This specimen comes from a study of cytomegalovirus exposure and HLA in healthy donors. TCRdb's copy holds only in-frame clones and misses some; the assay was immunoSEQ multiplex PCR. The sample carries approximately 160,000 clones, less than 90% recorded once. Germline loops: CDR1 SGHDT, CDR2 YYEEEE. The CDR3 contains 15 residues. The V end was cut by 2 bases, the J end by 4 bases, with 13 bases between. What was sequenced was PBMCs. The receptor comes from a woman younger than 45 in good health and CMV-seronegative. The chain has TRBV5-6 and TRBJ2-1; no firm D call. This chain's CDR3 is CASSFLFTTYNEQFF. In DNA form, the CDR3 reads TGTGCCAGCAGCTTTCTCTTCACGACTTACAATGAGCAGTTCTTC.